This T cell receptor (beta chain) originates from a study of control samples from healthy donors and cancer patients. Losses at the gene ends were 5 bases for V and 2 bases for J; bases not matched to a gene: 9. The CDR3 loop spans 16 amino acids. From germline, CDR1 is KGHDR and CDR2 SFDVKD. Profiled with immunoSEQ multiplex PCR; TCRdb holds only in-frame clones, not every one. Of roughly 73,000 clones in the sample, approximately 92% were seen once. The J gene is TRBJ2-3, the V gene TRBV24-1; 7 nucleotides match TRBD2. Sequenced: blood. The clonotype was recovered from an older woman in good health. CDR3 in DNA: TGTGCCACCAGTGCCAGCGGGACGGTGGACACAGATACGCAGTATTTT. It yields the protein CATSASGTVDTDTQYF.